This TCR beta chain was captured by sequencing in a study of blood T cell repertoires in COVID-19 (dated by TCRdb to 2020 to 2021). Regarding the complete study: The collaborator samples originated in the United States, Italy and Spain and spanned the acute and convalescent phases of COVID-19. The prospective study material was composed of cDNA or gDNA derived from T cells, B-cell-depleted T cells, or PBMCs. Subjects who had been exposed to COVID-19, were actively infected with it, or had recovered from it provided the deeply sampled blood TCRbeta repertoires that made up the dataset. The repertoires were made available in a free public database intended to serve as a resource for research on the immune response to SARS-CoV-2. Samples were obtained from the ongoing ImmuneRACE study (first 160 participants) and from some 1,200 subjects provided by 6 global collaborators. Nearly every sample came with metadata listing a de-identified subject ID, COVID-19 status, age in years and sex. Where available, HLA class I and class II types were taken from metadata supplied by the sample provider and were not determined by assay-based typing.

V has 4 bases trimmed and J has 8 bases trimmed; junction bases matching no gene number 4. The germline V gene yields KGHSH for CDR1 and LQKENI for CDR2. The CDR3 runs 13 residues from the cysteine to the phenylalanine. Only CDR3 DNA remains: 39 bases, in frame from the first base. In the prospective study, participants were about 18 to 100 years old, resided in 25 or so geographic areas of the United States, and were enrolled through a virtual design. Cohort assignment in the prospective study relied on participant-reported clinical history from a screening survey and a study questionnaire. ImmuneRACE Cohort 3 recovered participants were defined by two consecutive negative NP/OP PCR tests, healthcare professional clearance, or symptom resolution. In the prospective study, whole blood, serum and a nasopharyngeal or oropharyngeal swab were collected from each participant by mobile phlebotomists. Prospective study participants could optionally give additional blood draws and questionnaires over an approximately two-month period. Blood samples from the prospective study were shipped frozen or at room temperature prior to DNA extraction.

What the authors observed across the whole study: Clinical and demographic metadata were provided uncurated, with the amount varying by source and participant.

TCRbeta CDR3 regions were amplified from genomic DNA using the immunoSEQ Assay, a bias-controlled multiplex PCR. The authors' pipeline ran thus. The number of nucleated cells in each sample was estimated by amplification of reference gene primers within the assay. To quantify the absolute abundance of each unique TCRbeta CDR3 rearrangement, sequence reads were collapsed and filtered. For each sample, productive Simpson clonality was calculated by taking the square root of Simpson's diversity index across productive rearrangements. Entries here come from immuneACCESS through TCRdb and include only in-frame sequences with V and J called. Some clones fail to appear in such tables; in the studies checked, an unresolved V gene covers under half of the shortfall, and the cause of the remainder is unknown. V and J calls and clone size come straight from that table; D and trimming were deduced from the DNA. The table for this sample lists about 250,000 clones; around 91% of them were counted only once. The ten most abundant clones make up about 2.2% of the sample.

For this clone: Its antigen is currently not known. Nothing much larger sits one base from this clone, and base qualities are not available.

The sequence came from a woman younger than 30 who had recovered from COVID-19. The sequence links TRBV18 to TRBJ1-4, with 7 junctional bases fitting TRBD1. The material sequenced was PBMCs or T cells enriched from blood (not recorded which). The CDR3 reads CASSRGTDEKLFF. The bases read TGTGCCAGCTCACGGGGGACAGACGAAAAACTGTTTTTT.